A single sample gave rise to the 11 T cell receptor beta chains below, sequenced in a study of T cells in Graves' hyperthyroidism and ophthalmopathy. TCR beta CDR3 sequences were amplified from RNA transcripts. TCR CDR3 underwent first-round RT-PCR with the HTBI primer set. Using its own MiXCR run on the multiplex PCR reads, TCRdb lists one record per CDR3 protein. The sample contains fewer than 250,000 distinct CDR3 sequences, about 17% of which appear only once. Input material: blood. Receptors were obtained from a woman in her late teens or twenties with Graves' ophthalmopathy.

The genes are TRBV5-1 and TRBJ2-4; either TRBD1 or TRBD2 may supply D (5 bases each). CDR1 and CDR2 (germline): SGHRS, YFSETQ. Trimming took off 3 bases at V and 3 bases at J, with 16 bases between the two ends. This CDR3 has 16 amino acids. The DNA for the CDR3 is TGCGCCAGCAGCTGGCAAGGTGAGGGGAACAAAAACATTCAGTACTTC. It codes for CASSWQGEGNKNIQYF.

This clonotype appeared a few times. V usage is TRBV9 and J usage is TRBJ2-1, with 7 bases matching TRBD2. The germline CDR1 and CDR2 sequences are SGDLS and YYNGEE. V was pared by 0 bases and J by 5 bases, with 5 bases of the junction left unmatched. The CDR3 is 15 residues long. CDR3 sequence: CASSVESSGNNEQFF. The DNA for the CDR3 is TGTGCCAGCAGCGTAGAGTCTAGCGGAAACAATGAGCAGTTCTTC.

This clonotype was counted many times. The chain's CDR3 is CASSLLGENTEAFF. The CDR3 DNA is TGTGCCAGCAGTTTATTAGGCGAGAACACTGAAGCTTTCTTT. The chain carries TRBV28 and TRBJ1-1, with D unclear. CDR3 length: 14 amino acids. Germline CDR1 and CDR2: MDHEN and SYDVKM. V was trimmed by 1 base and J by 1 base, leaving 7 bases between them.

The rearrangement links TRBV20-1 to TRBJ2-3; a possible D gene is TRBD2 (6 bases). Deletions cut 0 bases from V and 7 bases from J, with 20 bases between. The V gene's germline CDR1 is DFQATT and CDR2 SNEGSKA (reference sequence). The CDR3 consists of 16 residues. CDR3 region: CSARDPQRARGNTQYF. The CDR3 DNA reads TGCAGTGCTAGAGATCCCCAGCGGGCCCGTGGAAATACGCAGTATTTT.

This clonotype was seen a handful of times. The chain is built from TRBV20-1 and TRBJ2-2, with TRBD1 identical over 11 bases. In germline, CDR1 is DFQATT, CDR2 SNEGSKA (reference sequence). This CDR3 spans 13 amino acids. CDR3 sequence: CVYGDRGTGELFF. In nucleotides, the CDR3 is TGCGTCTATGGGGACAGGGGGACCGGGGAGCTGTTTTTT.

Ten or more counts support this clonotype. The rearrangement links TRBV20-1 to TRBJ2-2, with D perhaps matching TRBD1 (6 bases). From germline, CDR1 is DFQATT and CDR2 SNEGSKA (reference sequence). The V gene lost 0 bases and the J gene lost 1 base, with 9 bases spanning the gap. This CDR3 has 15 residues. The CDR3 protein is CSARDLQGNTGELFF. In DNA, the CDR3 is TGCAGTGCTAGAGATTTACAGGGGAACACCGGGGAGCTGTTTTTT.

At least ten counts were recorded for this clonotype. The chain's CDR3 is CASSFGSGLAVPVETQYF. CDR3 bases: TGTGCCAGCAGCTTTGGATCTGGATTAGCGGTCCCGGTGGAGACCCAGTACTTC. The rearrangement joins TRBV7-6 to TRBJ2-5, with D perhaps matching TRBD2 (6 bases). V was shortened by 3 bases and J by 5 bases, with 25 bases between the two germline ends. The germline V gene encodes CDR1 SGHVS and CDR2 FNYEAQ. CDR3 length: 18 amino acids.

This clonotype was counted many times. The V call is TRBV20-1, the J call TRBJ1-4; tentatively, D is TRBD1 (5 bases). Trimming cost V 6 bases and J 5 bases, with 10 bases left between them. Looked up from germline, CDR1 is DFQATT and CDR2 is SNEGSKA (reference sequence). CDR3 length: 12 residues. The CDR3 reads CSALGENEKLFF. CDR3 coding DNA: TGCAGTGCCTTGGGGGAAAATGAAAAACTGTTTTTT.

This clonotype was recorded many times. The chain uses TRBV12-3 or TRBV12-4 and TRBJ2-5, with 7 bases identical to TRBD1. V lost 6 bases and J lost 0; bases outside the gene matches: 1. The length of the CDR3 is 13 residues. The DNA of the CDR3 is TGTGCCAGCAGACAGGGGAACCAAGAGACCCAGTACTTC. This codes for CASRQGNQETQYF.

This clonotype has a count of ten or more. This chain joins TRBV7-2 and TRBJ2-2, with TRBD2 matching 12 bases. The CDR3 sequence is 16 residues long. Germline V gene sequence: CDR1 SGHTA, CDR2 FQGNSA. The trim removed 6 bases at V and 1 base at J, leaving 3 bases unmatched. The CDR3: CASSPGLAGNTGELFF. Here the CDR3 DNA reads TGTGCCAGCAGTCCGGGACTAGCGGGGAACACCGGGGAGCTGTTTTTT.

The gene calls are TRBV9 and TRBJ1-1, with D perhaps matching TRBD1 (5 bases). This CDR3 comprises 14 residues. The germline V and J ends were trimmed by 3 bases and 1 base, with 10 bases remaining between them. CDR1 SGDLS and CDR2 YYNGEE come from the germline V gene. The CDR3 DNA sequence: TGTGCCAGCAGCGAGGGAGGACAGAACACTGAAGCTTTCTTT. Its translation: CASSEGGQNTEAFF.